The 6 T cell receptor beta chains presented below share a single source sample, sequenced in a study of blood T cell repertoires in COVID-19. Only in-frame clones appear in the TCRdb table, and some are missing; sequencing was by immunoSEQ multiplex PCR. The sample lists some 220,000 clones; about 79% were seen once. Material for sequencing was peripheral blood. The receptors were gathered from a man in his fifties with active or convalescent COVID-19.

The chain combines TRBV19 with TRBJ1-2; D is perhaps TRBD1 (6 bases). The CDR3 has 13 residues. Germline CDR1 is LNHDA and CDR2 is SQIVND (reference sequence). The germline V and J ends were trimmed by 8 bases and 4 bases, with 14 bases remaining between them. CDR3 DNA: TGTGCCAGTTATTCAGGGGCTGGCTATGGCTACACCTTC. It encodes CASYSGAGYGYTF.

The chain's CDR3 is CASLGPERGKAFF. The CDR3, as DNA: TGTGCCAGCCTGGGGCCGGAACGGGGGAAAGCTTTCTTT. The chain combines TRBV6-6 with TRBJ1-1; TRBD1 is a possible D gene (5 bases). CDR3 size: 13 residues. Germline values: CDR1 MNHNY, CDR2 SVGAGI (reference sequence). The V end was cut by 8 bases, the J end by 9 bases, with 19 bases between.

This rearrangement joins TRBV5-6 to TRBJ2-1; 7 nucleotides agree with TRBD2. This CDR3 contains 16 residues. With 0 bases clipped from V and 4 bases from J, the junction kept 7 bases outside the gene matches. Per the germline V gene, CDR1 is SGHDT and CDR2 is YYEEEE. The CDR3 bases are TGTGCCAGCAGCTTGGTTGCGGGAGTCCTTTACAATGAGCAGTTCTTC. Translation gives CASSLVAGVLYNEQFF.

This clone has just a few counts. The genes are TRBV29-1 and TRBJ1-5; TRBD1 might be the D (6 bases). V was shortened by 3 bases and J by 0 bases, with 15 bases between the two germline ends. CDR3 size: 16 residues. Per germline, CDR1 SQVTM and CDR2 ANQGSEA. The CDR3 reads CSVDPPTGYSNQPQHF. CDR3 in DNA: TGCAGCGTTGATCCCCCGACAGGCTATAGCAATCAGCCCCAGCATTTT.

This chain joins TRBV15 and TRBJ2-2; tentatively, D is TRBD1 (6 bases). Trimming took off 7 bases at V and 6 bases at J, with 9 bases between the two ends. Germline V gene sequence: CDR1 LNHNV, CDR2 YYDKDF (reference sequence). The CDR3 length is 12 residues. The CDR3 DNA reads TGTGCCACCATGTACAGGGCCGGGGAGCTGTTTTTT. It codes for CATMYRAGELFF.

This clone turned up a few times. Other DNA sequences in this specimen translate into the identical CDR3. V and J are TRBV5-8 and TRBJ1-2, with D unresolved. The CDR3 runs 13 residues. Germline values: CDR1 SGHTS, CDR2 YDEGEE. V was shortened by 0 bases and J by 3 bases, with 6 bases between the two germline ends. The CDR3 DNA reads TGTGCCAGCAGCTTGGGAGATTACTATGGCTACACCTTC. Protein sequence: CASSLGDYYGYTF.